This TCR beta chain was recovered during a study of technical replicates of blood from a handful of donors. CDR1 is SGHNT and CDR2 is YYREEE in the germline V gene (reference sequence). J was trimmed by 2 bases and V by 3 bases; bases with no gene match: 5. The CDR3 runs 16 residues. Some clones are missing from TCRdb's copy, which holds only in-frame ones; the method was immunoSEQ multiplex PCR. The sample has some 60,000 clones; approximately 89% are singletons. This chain joins TRBV5-4 and TRBJ2-1; 10 positions agree with TRBD2. Sequencing was performed on PBMCs. This clonotype was sampled from a human donor in good health. Some clones in this sample may be carry-over from other donors' samples. CDR3 region: CASSSRTSGTYNEQFF. CDR3 coding DNA: TGTGCCAGCAGCTCGCGGACTAGCGGTACCTACAATGAGCAGTTCTTC.